This T cell receptor beta chain came from a study of PD-1 blockade in mismatch repair-deficient tumors. Study-level information: Patients had around 12 mismatch repair-deficient cancer types, all previously treated and progressing.

Mismatch repair deficiency was confirmed in all patients, by PCR or immunohistochemistry. Using immunoSEQ multiplex PCR, the repertoire was profiled, and TCRdb retains in-frame clones only, with some absent. The table lists 15,000 to 20,000 clones, 84% of them singletons. With respect to this clone: The antigen is not known.

Study-wide results and limits: Tumor-resident clones, often undetectable pretreatment in blood, expanded then contracted after pembrolizumab.

There are 14 residues in the CDR3. Trimming removed 4 bases from V and 2 bases from J, with 12 bases in between. Germline CDR1 is SGHDT and CDR2 is YYEEEE. The TCR originated in an adult with mismatch repair-deficient cancer. The chain is built from TRBV5-6 and TRBJ2-5, with a weak D call TRBD1 (6 bases). Sequenced here: PBMCs, sampled less than 25 weeks after starting pembrolizumab. The CDR3 sequence is CASSQGRGQETQYF. As DNA, the CDR3 is TGTGCCAGCAGCCAAGGTAGGGGGCAAGAGACCCAGTACTTC.